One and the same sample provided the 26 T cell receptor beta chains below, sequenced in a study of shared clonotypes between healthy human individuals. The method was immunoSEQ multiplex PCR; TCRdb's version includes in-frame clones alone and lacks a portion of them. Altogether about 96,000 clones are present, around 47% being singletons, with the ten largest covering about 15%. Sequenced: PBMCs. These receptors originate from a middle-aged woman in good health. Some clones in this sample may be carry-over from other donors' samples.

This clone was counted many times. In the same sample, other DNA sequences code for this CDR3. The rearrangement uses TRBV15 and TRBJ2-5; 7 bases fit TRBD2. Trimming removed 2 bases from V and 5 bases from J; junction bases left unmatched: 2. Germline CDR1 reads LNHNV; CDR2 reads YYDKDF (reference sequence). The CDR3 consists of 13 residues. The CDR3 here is CATSRQGGETQYF. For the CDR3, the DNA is TGTGCCACCAGCAGACAGGGAGGGGAGACCCAGTACTTC.

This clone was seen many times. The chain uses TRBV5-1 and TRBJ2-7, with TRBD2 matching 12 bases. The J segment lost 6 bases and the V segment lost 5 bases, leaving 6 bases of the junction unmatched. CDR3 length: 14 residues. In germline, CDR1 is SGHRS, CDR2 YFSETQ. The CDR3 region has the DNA TGCGCCAGCAGATGGACTAGCGGGAAACCCGAGCAGTACTTC. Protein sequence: CASRWTSGKPEQYF.

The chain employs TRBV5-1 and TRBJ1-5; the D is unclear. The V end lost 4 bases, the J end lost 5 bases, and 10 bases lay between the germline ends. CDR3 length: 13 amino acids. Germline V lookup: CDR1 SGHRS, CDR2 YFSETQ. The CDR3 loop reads CASSIDPDQPQHF. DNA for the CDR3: TGCGCCAGCAGCATAGACCCCGATCAGCCCCAGCATTTT.

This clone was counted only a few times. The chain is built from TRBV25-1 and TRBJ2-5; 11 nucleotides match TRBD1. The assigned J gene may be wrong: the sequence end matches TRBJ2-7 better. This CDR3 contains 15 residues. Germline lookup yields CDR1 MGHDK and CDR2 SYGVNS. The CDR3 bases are TGTGCCAGCAGTGAGTTCGGGACAGGGGGCTACGAGCAGTACTTC. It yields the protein CASSEFGTGGYEQYF.

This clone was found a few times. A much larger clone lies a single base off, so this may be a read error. In DNA form, the CDR3 reads TGTGCCTGGAATCCTAGGGCCAACGTCCTGACTTTC. Translating gives CAWNPRANVLTF. V gene TRBV30 combines with J gene TRBJ2-6; D remains ambiguous. V was shortened by 4 bases and J by 5 bases, with 6 bases between the two germline ends. This CDR3 contains 12 residues. CDR1 GTSNPN and CDR2 SVGIG come from the germline V gene (reference sequence).

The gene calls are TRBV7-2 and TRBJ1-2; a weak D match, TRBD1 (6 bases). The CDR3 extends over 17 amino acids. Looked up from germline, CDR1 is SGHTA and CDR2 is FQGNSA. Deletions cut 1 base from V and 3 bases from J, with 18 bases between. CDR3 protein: CASSLVGGQGPHYGYTF. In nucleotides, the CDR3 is TGTGCCAGCAGCTTAGTGGGCGGGCAGGGGCCTCACTATGGCTACACCTTC.

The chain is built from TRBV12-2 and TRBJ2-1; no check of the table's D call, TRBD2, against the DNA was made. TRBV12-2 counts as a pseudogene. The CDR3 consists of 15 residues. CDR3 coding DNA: TGTGCAAGTCGCTTCCCATCGGGAGGCCTCGATGAGCAGTTCTTC. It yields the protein CASRFPSGGLDEQFF.

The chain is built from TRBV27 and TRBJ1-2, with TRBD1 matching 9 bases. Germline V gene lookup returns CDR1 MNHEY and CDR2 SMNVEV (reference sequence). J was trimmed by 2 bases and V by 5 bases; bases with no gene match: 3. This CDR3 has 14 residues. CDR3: CASSSGQGNYGYTF. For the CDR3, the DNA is TGTGCCAGCAGTAGCGGACAGGGGAACTATGGCTACACCTTC.

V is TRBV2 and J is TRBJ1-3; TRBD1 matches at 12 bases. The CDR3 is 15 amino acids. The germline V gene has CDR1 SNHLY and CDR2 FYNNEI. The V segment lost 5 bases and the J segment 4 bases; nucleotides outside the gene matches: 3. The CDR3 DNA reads TGTGCCAGCAGTTGGGACAGGGGGCGAGGAAACACCATATATTTT. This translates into CASSWDRGRGNTIYF.

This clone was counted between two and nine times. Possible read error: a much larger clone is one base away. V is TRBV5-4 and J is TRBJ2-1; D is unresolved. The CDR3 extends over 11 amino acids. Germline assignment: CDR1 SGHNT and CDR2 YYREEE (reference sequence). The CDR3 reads CASSPRNGQFF. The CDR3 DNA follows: TGTGCCAGCAGCCCCCGCAATGGGCAGTTCTTC. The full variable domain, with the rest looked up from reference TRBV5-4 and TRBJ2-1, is ETGVTQSPTHLIKTRGQQVTLRCSSQSGHNTVSWYQQALGQGPQFIFQYYREEENGRGNFPPRFSGLQFPNYSSELNVNALELDDSALYLCASSPRNGQFFGPGTRLTVL.

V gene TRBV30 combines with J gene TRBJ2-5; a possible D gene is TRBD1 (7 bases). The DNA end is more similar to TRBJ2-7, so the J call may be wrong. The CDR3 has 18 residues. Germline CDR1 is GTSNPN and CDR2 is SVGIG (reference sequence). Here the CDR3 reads CAWSMRMGAGQYVYEQYF. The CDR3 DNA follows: TGTGCCTGGAGTATGAGAATGGGGGCGGGACAGTATGTCTACGAGCAGTACTTC.

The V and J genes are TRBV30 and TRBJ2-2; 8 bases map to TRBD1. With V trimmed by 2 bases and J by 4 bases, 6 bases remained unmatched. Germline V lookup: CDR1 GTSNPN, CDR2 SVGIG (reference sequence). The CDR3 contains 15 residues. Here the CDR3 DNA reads TGTGCCTGGAGTAGGGGACAGGCGGGCACCGGGGAGCTGTTTTTT. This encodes CAWSRGQAGTGELFF.

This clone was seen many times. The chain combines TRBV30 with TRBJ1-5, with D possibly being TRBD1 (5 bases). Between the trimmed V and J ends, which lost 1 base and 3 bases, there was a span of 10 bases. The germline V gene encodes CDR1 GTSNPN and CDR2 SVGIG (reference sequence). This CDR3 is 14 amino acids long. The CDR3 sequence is CAWSARGTNQPQHF. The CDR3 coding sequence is TGTGCCTGGAGTGCCCGGGGGACCAATCAGCCCCAGCATTTT.

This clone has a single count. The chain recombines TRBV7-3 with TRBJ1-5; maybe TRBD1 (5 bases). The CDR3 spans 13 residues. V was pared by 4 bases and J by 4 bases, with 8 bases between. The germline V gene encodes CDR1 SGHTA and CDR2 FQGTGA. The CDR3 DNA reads TGTGCCAGCAGCTGGGACTTGAATCAGCCCCAGCATTTT. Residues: CASSWDLNQPQHF.

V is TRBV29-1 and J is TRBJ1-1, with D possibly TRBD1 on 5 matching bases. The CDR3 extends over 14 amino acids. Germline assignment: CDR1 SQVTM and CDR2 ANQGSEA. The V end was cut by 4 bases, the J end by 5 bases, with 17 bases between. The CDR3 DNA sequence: TGCAGCGTTGGGGGGAGATCCTGGGGAACTGAAGCTTTCTTT. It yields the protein CSVGGRSWGTEAFF. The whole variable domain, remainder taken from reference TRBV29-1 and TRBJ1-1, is SAVISQKPSRDICQRGTSLTIQCQVDSQVTMMFWYRQQPGQSLTLIATANQGSEATYESGFVIDKFPISRPNLTFSTLTVSNMSPEDSSIYLCSVGGRSWGTEAFFGQGTRLTVV.

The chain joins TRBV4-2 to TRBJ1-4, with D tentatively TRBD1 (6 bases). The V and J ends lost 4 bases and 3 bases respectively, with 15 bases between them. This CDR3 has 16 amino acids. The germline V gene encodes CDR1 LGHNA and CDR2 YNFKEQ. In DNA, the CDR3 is TGTGCCAGCAGCCTACAATGGACAGCGGCTAATGAAAAACTGTTTTTT. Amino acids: CASSLQWTAANEKLFF.

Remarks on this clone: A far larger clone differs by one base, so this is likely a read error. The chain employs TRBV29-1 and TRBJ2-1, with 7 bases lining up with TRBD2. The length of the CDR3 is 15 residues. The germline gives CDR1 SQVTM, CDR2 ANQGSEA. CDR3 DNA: TGCAGCGGCCGTGGTAGGGGACTAACCTACAATGAGCGGTTCTTC. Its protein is CSGRGRGLTYNERFF.

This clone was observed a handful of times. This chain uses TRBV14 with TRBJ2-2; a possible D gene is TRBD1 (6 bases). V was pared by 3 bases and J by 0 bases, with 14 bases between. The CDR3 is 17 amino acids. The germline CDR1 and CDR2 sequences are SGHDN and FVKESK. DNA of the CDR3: TGTGCCAGCAGCCATAGCTTAGGGACAACGAACACCGGGGAGCTGTTTTTT. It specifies CASSHSLGTTNTGELFF.

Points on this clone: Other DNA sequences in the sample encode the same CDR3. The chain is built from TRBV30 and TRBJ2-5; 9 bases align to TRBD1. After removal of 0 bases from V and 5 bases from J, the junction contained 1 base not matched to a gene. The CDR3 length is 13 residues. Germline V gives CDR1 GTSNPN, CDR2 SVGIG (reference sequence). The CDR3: CAWSVDRGETQYF. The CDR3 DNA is TGTGCCTGGAGTGTAGACAGGGGGGAGACCCAGTACTTC.

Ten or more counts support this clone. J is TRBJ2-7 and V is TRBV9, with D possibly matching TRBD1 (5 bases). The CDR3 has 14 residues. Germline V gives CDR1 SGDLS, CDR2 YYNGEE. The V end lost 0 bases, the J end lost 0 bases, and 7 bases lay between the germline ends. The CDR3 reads CASSVDGASYEQYF. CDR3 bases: TGTGCCAGCAGCGTAGATGGGGCCTCCTACGAGCAGTACTTC.

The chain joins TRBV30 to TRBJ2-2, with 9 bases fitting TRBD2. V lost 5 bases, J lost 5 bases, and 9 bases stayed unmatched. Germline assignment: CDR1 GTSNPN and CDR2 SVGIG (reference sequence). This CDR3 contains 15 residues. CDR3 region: CAWAGGLAGTGELFF. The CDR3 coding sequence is TGTGCCTGGGCGGGGGGGCTAGCGGGAACCGGGGAGCTGTTTTTT.

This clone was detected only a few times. CDR3 protein: CASSSNYEQYF. DNA for the CDR3: TGTGCCAGCAGTTCGAACTACGAGCAGTACTTC. V is TRBV7-9 and J is TRBJ2-7, with D unclear. Per the germline V gene, CDR1 is SEHNR and CDR2 is FQNEAQ (reference sequence). The CDR3 sequence is 11 residues long. The germline V and J ends were trimmed by 6 bases and 3 bases, with 6 bases remaining between them.

The CDR3 DNA is TGTGCCAGTAGTATGGGCACTAGCACAGATACGCAGTATTTT. Translated, it gives CASSMGTSTDTQYF. This sequence joins TRBV19 and TRBJ2-3; D unresolved. Germline V lookup: CDR1 LNHDA, CDR2 SQIVND (reference sequence). Trimming pared 3 bases from V and 0 bases from J, leaving 7 bases between. CDR3 length equals 14 residues.

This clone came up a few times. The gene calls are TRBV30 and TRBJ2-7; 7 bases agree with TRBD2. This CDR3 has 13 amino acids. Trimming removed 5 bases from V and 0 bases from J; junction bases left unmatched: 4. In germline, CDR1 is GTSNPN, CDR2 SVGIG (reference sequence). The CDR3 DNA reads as TGTGCCTGGGCTAGCGGCCCCTCCTACGAGCAGTACTTC. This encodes CAWASGPSYEQYF.

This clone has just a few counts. The CDR3 sequence: CASSSPGQGGYTF. The CDR3 DNA follows: TGTGCCAGCAGTTCCCCGGGACAGGGTGGCTACACCTTC. The genes are TRBV28 and TRBJ1-2; TRBD1 agrees at 9 bases. V was pared by 4 bases and J by 7 bases, with 4 bases of the junction left unmatched. This CDR3 contains 13 residues. CDR1 and CDR2 (germline): MDHEN, SYDVKM.

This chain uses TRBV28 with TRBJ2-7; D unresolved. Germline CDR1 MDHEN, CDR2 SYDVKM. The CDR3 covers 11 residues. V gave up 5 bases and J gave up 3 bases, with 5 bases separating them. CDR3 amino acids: CASSPLYEQYF. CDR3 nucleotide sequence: TGTGCCAGCAGTCCCCTCTACGAGCAGTACTTC.